A single sample gave rise to the 9 T cell receptor beta chains below, sequenced in a study of T-cell reconstitution after alpha-beta-depleted transplantation in children. Library preparation (for TCRbeta) was performed with unique molecular identifiers. Each CDR3 protein gets one entry after TCRdb re-called the PCR reads with MiXCR. This sample has about a million distinct CDR3 sequences, with roughly 29% found just once. This sample comprised PBMCs, mostly from graft donor cells, obtained 360 days after TCRalphabeta/CD19-depleted stem cell transplant. The receptor set was obtained from a boy under two years old who had a stem cell transplant for SCID, so the T cells may come from the graft donor.

This clonotype was observed a few times. V and J are TRBV20-1 and TRBJ2-1, with D possibly being TRBD2 (6 bases). The CDR3 has 13 residues. The germline gives CDR1 DFQATT, CDR2 SNEGSKA (reference sequence). The CDR3 sequence is CSPRRRVYNEQFF. Here the CDR3 DNA reads TGCAGCCCCAGGAGGAGGGTTTACAATGAGCAGTTCTTC.

The chain joins TRBV5-5 to TRBJ2-7, with D possibly being TRBD2 (6 bases). Trimming cost V 4 bases and J 4 bases, with 15 bases left between them. From germline, CDR1 is SGHKS and CDR2 YYEKEE (reference sequence). CDR3 size: 14 residues. For the CDR3, the DNA is TGTGCCAGCAGCAATCGGGACTGGAGTTACGAGCAGTACTTC. It codes for CASSNRDWSYEQYF.

This clonotype has just a few counts. The chain links TRBV4-3 to TRBJ2-6, with D possibly matching TRBD1 (5 bases). Germline V gene sequence: CDR1 LGHNA, CDR2 YSLEER. CDR3 size: 18 residues. Between the trimmed V and J ends, which lost 0 bases and 2 bases, there was a span of 14 bases. The CDR3 DNA follows: TGCGCCAGCAGCCAAGATGTAGGCAGGACAACTGGGGCCAACGTCCTGACTTTC. As protein: CASSQDVGRTTGANVLTF.

This sequence joins TRBV2 and TRBJ1-1, with a possible D match to TRBD1 (6 bases). The V gene lost 4 bases and the J gene lost 6 bases, with 12 bases spanning the gap. The germline V gene has CDR1 SNHLY and CDR2 FYNNEI. The CDR3 covers 13 residues. The CDR3: CASSVKGDAEAFF. CDR3 sequence (DNA): TGTGCCAGCAGTGTGAAGGGGGACGCTGAAGCTTTCTTT.

V is TRBV10-3 and J is TRBJ1-2, with 7 bases fitting TRBD1. The V segment lost 4 bases and the J segment 4 bases; nucleotides outside the gene matches: 3. Germline lookup yields CDR1 ENHRY and CDR2 SYGVKD. There are 13 residues in the CDR3. DNA for the CDR3: TGTGCCATCAGTGGGGACAGTCCCTATGGCTACACCTTC. It yields the protein CAISGDSPYGYTF.

This clonotype was detected only a few times. The chain employs TRBV27 and TRBJ2-2, with TRBD2 as a possible D gene (5 bases). The CDR3 length is 14 residues. Per germline, CDR1 MNHEY and CDR2 SMNVEV (reference sequence). Trimming cost V 4 bases and J 4 bases, with 10 bases left between them. In DNA, the CDR3 is TGTGCCAGCAGTTGGAGAGGGCCCACCGGGGAGCTGTTTTTT. Amino acids: CASSWRGPTGELFF.

The V call is TRBV10-3, the J call TRBJ1-1; 7 bases are a match to TRBD1. The CDR3 has 13 residues. Germline CDR1 is ENHRY and CDR2 is SYGVKD. V dropped 10 bases and J dropped 6; count of bases not matched to a gene: 11. The CDR3 nucleotides are TGTGCCAACCAACAGGGGCCTGGGGCTGAAGCTTTCTTT. It translates to CANQQGPGAEAFF.

The rearrangement joins TRBV4-1 to TRBJ2-7; D might be TRBD2 (6 bases). The V gene's germline CDR1 is MGHRA and CDR2 YSYEKL. This CDR3 spans 18 amino acids. V was shortened by 5 bases and J by 7 bases, with 30 bases between the two germline ends. CDR3: CASSRGGGERERLAEQYF. CDR3 coding DNA: TGCGCCAGCAGCAGAGGAGGTGGGGAACGGGAGAGACTGGCGGAGCAGTACTTC.

This clonotype was detected a few times. This chain connects TRBV4-2 to TRBJ1-5; D unclear. Trimming took 0 bases from V and 4 from J, leaving 7 bases between them. The CDR3 runs to 14 residues. The germline CDR1 and CDR2 sequences are LGHNA and YNFKEQ. Here the CDR3 DNA reads TGTGCCAGCAGCCAAGATCCGGGAAATCAGCCCCAGCATTTT. This gives the protein CASSQDPGNQPQHF.